The T cell receptor (beta chain) under discussion was sequenced for a study of T cell responses to AZD1222 COVID-19 vaccine. Study in general: Second-dose intervals near 4 or 12 weeks were combined. Study outcomes and limitations: Spike-specific TCR breadth and depth were elevated following two AZD1222 doses. The peak T cell response came first, and repertoires were sampled only after it.

In regard to this clone: Its antigen is unknown.

Germline V lookup: CDR1 SGDLS, CDR2 YYNGEE. This CDR3 contains 16 residues. Trimming took 0 bases from V and 7 from J; bases not matched to a gene: 12. The repertoire was sequenced with immunoSEQ multiplex PCR; TCRdb's copy has only in-frame clones and lacks some. In the table there are 95,000 to 150,000 clones, 85% to 95% of which are singletons. The TCR comes from an adult in good health. The sample consisted of peripheral blood, taken on day 0 of AZD1222 vaccination. V and J are TRBV9 and TRBJ2-7, with 8 nucleotides matching TRBD2. CDR3 protein: CASSVATGGSLKEQYV. The CDR3 DNA follows: TGTGCCAGCAGCGTAGCTACGGGAGGGAGTTTAAAGGAGCAGTACGTC.